These 32 T cell receptor beta chains were sequenced from one sample in a study of blood T cell repertoires in COVID-19. Sequencing used immunoSEQ multiplex PCR; TCRdb keeps in-frame clones, though not all of them. The data show under 200,000 clones, with approximately 80% seen just once and about 10% held by the top ten. Specimen: peripheral blood. The receptors derive from a woman over 75 with active or convalescent COVID-19.

The gene calls are TRBV7-2 and TRBJ2-5, with 9 bases identical to TRBD2. CDR1 and CDR2 from the germline V gene are SGHTA and FQGNSA. The CDR3 spans 16 residues. With V trimmed by 3 bases and J by 4 bases, 9 bases remained unmatched. The CDR3 DNA reads as TGTGCCAGCAGCTTCGGCGGGAGCGGGGGGCGAGAGACCCAGTACTTC. It codes for CASSFGGSGGRETQYF.

The chain employs TRBV9 and TRBJ2-7; D possibly corresponds to TRBD2 (5 bases). The CDR3 has 16 amino acids. Germline V gives CDR1 SGDLS, CDR2 YYNGEE. The V end lost 0 bases, the J end lost 4 bases, and 17 bases lay between the germline ends. CDR3 in amino acids: CASSVGGEGPSYEQYF. CDR3 nucleotides: TGTGCCAGCAGCGTAGGGGGAGAAGGTCCATCATACGAGCAGTACTTC. Full variable domain (remainder filled in from reference TRBV9 and TRBJ2-7): DSGVTQTPKHLITATGQRVTLRCSPRSGDLSVYWYQQSLDQGLQFLIQYYNGEERAKGNILERFSAQQFPDLHSELNLSSLELGDSALYFCASSVGGEGPSYEQYFGPGTRLTVT.

This clone was found once. The gene calls are TRBV12-3 or TRBV12-4 and TRBJ2-1, with 7 bases that match TRBD1. The CDR3 has 13 residues. The V and J ends lost 3 bases and 7 bases, in that order; junction bases with no gene match: 3. The DNA of the CDR3 is TGTGCCAGCAGTTTTTCAGGGGGAAATGAGCAGTTCTTC. Translated, it gives CASSFSGGNEQFF.

V gene TRBV7-2 combines with J gene TRBJ2-1, with 7 bases that match TRBD2. CDR1 and CDR2 (germline): SGHTA, FQGNSA. Trimming took 9 bases from V and 11 from J; bases not matched to a gene: 13. The CDR3 contains 13 residues. Here the CDR3 reads CASHSTSADKQFF. As DNA, the CDR3 is TGTGCCAGTCATTCCACTAGCGCCGACAAGCAGTTCTTC.

The chain links TRBV7-6 to TRBJ2-3, with TRBD2 matching over 8 bases. Germline values: CDR1 SGHVS, CDR2 FNYEAQ. Trimming removed 5 bases from V and 3 bases from J; junction bases left unmatched: 7. The CDR3 contains 15 residues. This chain's CDR3 is CASSTSGGLTDTQYF. The CDR3 DNA sequence: TGTGCCAGCAGCACCAGCGGGGGCCTTACAGATACGCAGTATTTT.

V gene TRBV6-5 combines with J gene TRBJ2-7; 10 nucleotides agree with TRBD1. The CDR3 extends over 15 amino acids. Per the germline V gene, CDR1 is MNHEY and CDR2 is SVGAGI. Trimming took 4 bases from V and 6 from J; bases not matched to a gene: 9. The chain's CDR3 is CASSSPGQGKSEQYF. The CDR3 DNA reads TGTGCCAGCAGTTCGCCGGGACAGGGGAAGAGCGAGCAGTACTTC.

The gene calls are TRBV5-1 and TRBJ1-2; D is undetermined. V was cut by 5 bases and J by 0 bases, with 8 bases left in between. Per the germline V gene, CDR1 is SGHRS and CDR2 is YFSETQ. This CDR3 region has 13 residues. As DNA, the CDR3 is TGCGCCAGCAGTTCGACATCTAACTATGGCTACACCTTC. Translation gives CASSSTSNYGYTF.

V is TRBV25-1 and J is TRBJ1-3; D may be TRBD1 (6 bases). V was clipped by 1 base and J by 4 bases, with 14 bases between them. Germline-derived CDR1 and CDR2 are MGHDK and SYGVNS. This CDR3 has 16 amino acids. CDR3 DNA sequence: TGTGCCAGCAGTGAATCCAGGGGCATAACGGGAAACACCATATATTTT. Translation: CASSESRGITGNTIYF.

V is TRBV2 and J is TRBJ1-5, with a weak D call TRBD1 (5 bases). Germline lookup yields CDR1 SNHLY and CDR2 FYNNEI. V lost 1 base and J lost 6, with 7 bases in between. The CDR3 sequence is 13 residues long. The CDR3, as DNA: TGTGCCAGCAGTGAAGGGGGGGTTCAGCCCCAGCATTTT. Translated, it gives CASSEGGVQPQHF. The full variable domain, in which reference TRBV2 and TRBJ1-5 provide the parts outside the CDR3, is EPEVTQTPSHQVTQMGQEVILRCVPISNHLYFYWYRQILGQKVEFLVSFYNNEISEKSEIFDDQFSVERPDGSNFTLKIRSTKLEDSAMYFCASSEGGVQPQHFGDGTRLSIL.

In DNA, the CDR3 is TGTGCCACCAGCAGAGGGACAGGGCCCTCTGGGGCCAACGTCCTGACTTTC. Translating it yields CATSRGTGPSGANVLTF. The chain couples TRBV15 to TRBJ2-6; TRBD1 aligns across 8 bases. This CDR3 comprises 17 residues. Trimming took 1 base from V and 0 from J; bases not matched to a gene: 2. Per germline, CDR1 LNHNV and CDR2 YYDKDF (reference sequence).

The rearrangement joins TRBV6-4 to TRBJ1-5; a possible D gene is TRBD1 (6 bases). Looked up from germline, CDR1 is MRHNA and CDR2 is SNTAGT. This CDR3 has 18 residues. The V gene lost 11 bases and the J gene lost 1 base, with 27 bases spanning the gap. CDR3 region: CAGQILEGHHLSNQPQHF. The CDR3 DNA reads as TGTGCCGGTCAAATCCTCGAGGGACACCATCTCAGCAATCAGCCCCAGCATTTT.

This clone was detected only a few times. The chain recombines TRBV6-2 or TRBV6-3 with TRBJ2-3; 14 positions agree with TRBD2. CDR3 length: 16 amino acids. Germline CDR1 MNHEY, CDR2 SVGEGT. Germline trimming cut 2 bases from V and 6 bases from J; bases unmatched to any gene: 4. CDR3 loop: CASSYPGLAGADTQYF. In DNA form, the CDR3 reads TGTGCCAGCAGTTACCCGGGACTAGCGGGGGCCGATACGCAGTATTTT.

The chain carries TRBV29-1 and TRBJ1-2; the D is unclear. This CDR3 has 12 residues. The V gene's germline CDR1 is SQVTM and CDR2 ANQGSEA. V lost 3 bases and J lost 5, with 10 bases in between. The CDR3 sequence is CSVEGRSYGYTF. The DNA for the CDR3 is TGCAGCGTTGAGGGCAGGTCATATGGCTACACCTTC.

The chain combines TRBV6-2 or TRBV6-3 with TRBJ2-7, with 8 bases aligning to TRBD2. V lost 6 bases and J lost 7; bases outside the gene matches: 8. This CDR3 is 13 amino acids long. Germline loops: CDR1 MNHEY, CDR2 SVGEGT. CDR3 loop: CASSQMGGREQYF. CDR3 nucleotides: TGTGCCAGCAGCCAAATGGGCGGGAGGGAGCAGTACTTC.

DNA for the CDR3: TGCAGTGCTAGTGTCGGGGGCGGGGGCACTGAAGCTTTCTTT. Translation: CSASVGGGGTEAFF. V and J are TRBV20-1 and TRBJ1-1; D possibly corresponds to TRBD1 (6 bases). The CDR3 consists of 14 residues. In germline, CDR1 is DFQATT, CDR2 SNEGSKA (reference sequence). With 3 bases removed from V and 4 bases from J, the gap between germline ends came to 15 bases.

V is TRBV28 and J is TRBJ1-1; the D gene is possibly TRBD1 (5 bases). The CDR3 runs to 15 residues. The germline V and J ends were trimmed by 5 bases and 1 base, with 14 bases remaining between them. Germline CDR1 is MDHEN and CDR2 is SYDVKM. The CDR3 region has the DNA TGTGCCAGCAGTCCACCAGGGATTTCGAACACTGAAGCTTTCTTT. Translating gives CASSPPGISNTEAFF.

The chain is built from TRBV30 and TRBJ1-3; the D is unclear. The CDR3 has 12 residues. The germline V gene encodes CDR1 GTSNPN and CDR2 SVGIG (reference sequence). With 4 bases removed from V and 4 bases from J, the gap between germline ends came to 8 bases. The CDR3 region is CAWTPGGNTIYF. The CDR3 DNA reads TGTGCCTGGACCCCGGGGGGAAACACCATATATTTT.

The rearrangement links TRBV19 to TRBJ1-5; possibly TRBD1 for D (6 bases). The CDR3 covers 15 residues. The germline V gene has CDR1 LNHDA and CDR2 SQIVND (reference sequence). Trimming shortened V by 5 bases and J by 1 base, and 12 bases separated the two germline ends. The CDR3, as DNA: TGTGCCAGTAGTCCGGGACAAGCGAGCAATCAGCCCCAGCATTTT. This translates into CASSPGQASNQPQHF.

Concerning this clone itself: At one of its ends the junction is not consistent with the germline gene, which may arise from a read error. The rearrangement links TRBV6-1 to TRBJ2-7, with 9 positions matching TRBD2. This CDR3 contains 14 residues. CDR1 MNHNS and CDR2 SASEGT come from the germline V gene. The CDR3 nucleotides are TGTGCCAGCGGTGAAGGCGGGGGGGCTTACGAGCAGTACTTC. Encoded protein: CASGEGGGAYEQYF.

This clone was seen a few times. The chain has TRBV30 and TRBJ1-3; TRBD1 aligns across 7 bases. CDR1 GTSNPN and CDR2 SVGIG come from the germline V gene (reference sequence). Trimming cost V 1 base and J 9 bases; bases outside gene matches: 3. The CDR3 totals 12 residues. The CDR3 loop is CAWSGQGTTIYF. CDR3 DNA sequence: TGTGCCTGGAGTGGACAGGGTACCACCATATATTTT.

The chain recombines TRBV7-8 with TRBJ1-5; unclear D gene. Germline assignment: CDR1 SGHVS and CDR2 FQNEAQ. V lost 5 bases, J lost 2 bases, and 10 bases lay in between. This CDR3 has 14 residues. The CDR3, as DNA: TGTGCCAGCAGCGAGGGAGGTGGCAATCAGCCCCAGCATTTT. Its translation: CASSEGGGNQPQHF.

The J gene is TRBJ1-1, the V gene TRBV9, with a tentative D call TRBD1 (6 bases). Germline CDR1 and CDR2: SGDLS and YYNGEE. Trimming left V 5 bases short and J 3 bases short, with 14 bases between. The CDR3 contains 14 residues. The CDR3 nucleotides read TGTGCCAGCAGGCCCCGGGACACCTACACTGAAGCTTTCTTT. It codes for CASRPRDTYTEAFF.

The rearrangement uses TRBV9 and TRBJ2-5; a possible D gene is TRBD1 (6 bases). CDR3 length: 16 amino acids. The V and J ends lost 4 bases and 0 bases respectively, with 16 bases between them. The germline gives CDR1 SGDLS, CDR2 YYNGEE. The CDR3 nucleotides read TGTGCCAGCAGCCAGGGTGGACAGCCGTACCAAGAGACCCAGTACTTC. This encodes CASSQGGQPYQETQYF.

This clone occurred once. V and J are TRBV5-1 and TRBJ2-3; D possibly corresponds to TRBD2 (6 bases). The CDR3 loop spans 14 amino acids. Between the trimmed V and J ends, which lost 2 bases and 4 bases, there was a span of 11 bases. Per germline, CDR1 SGHRS and CDR2 YFSETQ. This CDR3 reads CASSLGGEADTQYF. DNA of the CDR3: TGCGCCAGCAGCTTAGGCGGGGAAGCAGATACGCAGTATTTT. The full variable domain, in which reference TRBV5-1 and TRBJ2-3 provide the parts outside the CDR3, is KAGVTQTPRYLIKTRGQQVTLSCSPISGHRSVSWYQQTPGQGLQFLFEYFSETQRNKGNFPGRFSGRQFSNSRSEMNVSTLELGDSALYLCASSLGGEADTQYFGPGTRLTVL.

V usage is TRBV10-2 and J usage is TRBJ2-7; D is undetermined. CDR1 is WSHSY, CDR2 SAAADI, per germline. Trimming shortened V by 5 bases and J by 7 bases, and 6 bases separated the two germline ends. The length of the CDR3 is 10 residues. The chain's CDR3 is CASSLEEQYF. DNA for the CDR3: TGCGCCAGCAGTCTGGAGGAGCAGTACTTC.

This rearrangement joins TRBV7-6 to TRBJ1-6; D perhaps matches TRBD1 (6 bases). The CDR3 is 16 residues long. The germline V and J ends were trimmed by 4 bases and 6 bases, with 16 bases remaining between them. CDR1 is SGHVS, CDR2 FNYEAQ, per germline. CDR3 sequence: CASSSKQGPFNSPLHF. The CDR3 DNA reads as TGTGCCAGCAGCTCTAAACAGGGCCCCTTTAATTCACCCCTCCACTTT.

The gene calls are TRBV5-5 and TRBJ2-7; perhaps TRBD2 as D (5 bases). V dropped 5 bases and J dropped 3 bases, with 12 bases sitting between them. In germline, CDR1 is SGHKS, CDR2 YYEKEE (reference sequence). The CDR3 is 13 amino acids. The CDR3 loop reads CASREEGSYEQYF. The CDR3 DNA is TGTGCCAGCAGGGAAGAAGGGAGCTACGAGCAGTACTTC.

J is TRBJ1-1 and V is TRBV6-5; 7 nucleotides align to TRBD1. The CDR3 is made up of 14 amino acids. V gave up 6 bases and J gave up 0 bases; unmatched junction bases: 4. Germline V gives CDR1 MNHEY, CDR2 SVGAGI. The chain's CDR3 is CASSAGTVNTEAFF. CDR3 in DNA: TGTGCCAGCAGCGCCGGGACAGTGAACACTGAAGCTTTCTTT.

The V call is TRBV5-4, the J call TRBJ2-1; TRBD2 aligns across 14 bases. Germline loops: CDR1 SGHNT, CDR2 YYREEE (reference sequence). V trimming: 2 bases; J trimming: 7 bases; junction bases outside the gene matches: 2. The CDR3 sequence is 15 residues long. CDR3: CASSFGLAGGNEQFF. The DNA for the CDR3 is TGTGCCAGCAGCTTCGGACTAGCGGGGGGTAATGAGCAGTTCTTC.

The CDR3: CASSDRQGGTEAFF. CDR3 DNA sequence: TGTGCCAGCAGTGATCGACAGGGTGGAACTGAAGCTTTCTTT. The rearrangement uses TRBV6-2 or TRBV6-3 and TRBJ1-1; 7 bases line up with TRBD1. Germline V gene data show CDR1 as MNHEY and CDR2 as SVGEGT. The CDR3 is 14 residues long. With 5 bases clipped from V and 5 bases from J, the junction kept 8 bases outside the gene matches.

This clone showed up just once. The V and J genes are TRBV5-8 and TRBJ2-1, with 7 bases aligning to TRBD1. V lost 4 bases, J lost 9 bases, and 19 bases stayed unmatched. The germline gives CDR1 SGHTS, CDR2 YDEGEE. CDR3 length: 17 amino acids. The CDR3: CASSPQTQTGSRAEQFF. In DNA form, the CDR3 reads TGTGCCAGCAGCCCACAAACACAGACAGGGAGCCGTGCTGAGCAGTTCTTC.

This clone was observed a single time. J is TRBJ2-3 and V is TRBV6-1; 11 nucleotides align to TRBD2. The germline V gene has CDR1 MNHNS and CDR2 SASEGT. V was pared by 4 bases and J by 3 bases, with 6 bases of the junction left unmatched. The CDR3 sequence is 16 residues long. The CDR3 DNA reads TGTGCCAGCAGTGCCGGGACTAGCGGTGGGACAGATACGCAGTATTTT. Protein product: CASSAGTSGGTDTQYF.